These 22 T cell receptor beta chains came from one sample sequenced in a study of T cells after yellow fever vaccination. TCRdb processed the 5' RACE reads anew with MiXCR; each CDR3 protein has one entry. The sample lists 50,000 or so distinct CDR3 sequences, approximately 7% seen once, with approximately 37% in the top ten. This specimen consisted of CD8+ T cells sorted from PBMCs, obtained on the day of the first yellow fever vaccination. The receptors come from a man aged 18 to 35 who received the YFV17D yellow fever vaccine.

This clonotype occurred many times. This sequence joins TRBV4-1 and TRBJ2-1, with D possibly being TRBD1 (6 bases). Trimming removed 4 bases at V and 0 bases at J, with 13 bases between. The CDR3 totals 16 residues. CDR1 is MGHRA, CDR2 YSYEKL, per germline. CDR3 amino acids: CASSPHTGSSYNEQFF. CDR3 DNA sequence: TGCGCCAGCAGCCCCCATACAGGGAGCTCCTACAATGAGCAGTTCTTC.

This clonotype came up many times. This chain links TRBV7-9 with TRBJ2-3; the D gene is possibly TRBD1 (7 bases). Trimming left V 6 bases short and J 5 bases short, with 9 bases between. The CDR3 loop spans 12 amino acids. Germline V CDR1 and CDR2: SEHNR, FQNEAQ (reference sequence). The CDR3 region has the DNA TGTGCCAGCAGGCAGGGGGGAGATACGCAGTATTTT. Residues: CASRQGGDTQYF. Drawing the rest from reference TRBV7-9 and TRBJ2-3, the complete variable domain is DTGVSQNPRHKITKRGQNVTFRCDPISEHNRLYWYRQTLGQGPEFLTYFQNEAQLEKSRLLSDRFSAERPKGSFSTLEIQRTEQGDSAMYLCASRQGGDTQYFGPGTRLTVL.

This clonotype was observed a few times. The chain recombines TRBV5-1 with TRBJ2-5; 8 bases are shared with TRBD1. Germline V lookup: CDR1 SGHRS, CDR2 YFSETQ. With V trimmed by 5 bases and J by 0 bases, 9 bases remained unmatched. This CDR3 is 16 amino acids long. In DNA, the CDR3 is TGCGCCAGCAGGCAGACGACAGGGGCCCACCAAGAGACCCAGTACTTC. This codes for CASRQTTGAHQETQYF.

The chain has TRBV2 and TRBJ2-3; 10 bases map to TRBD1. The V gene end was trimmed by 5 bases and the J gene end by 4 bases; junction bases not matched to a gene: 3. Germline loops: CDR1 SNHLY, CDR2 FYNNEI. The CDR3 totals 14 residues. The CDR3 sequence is CASSPGTGADTQYF. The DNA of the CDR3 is TGTGCCAGCAGTCCCGGGACAGGGGCAGATACGCAGTATTTT. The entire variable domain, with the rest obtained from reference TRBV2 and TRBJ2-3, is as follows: EPEVTQTPSHQVTQMGQEVILRCVPISNHLYFYWYRQILGQKVEFLVSFYNNEISEKSEIFDDQFSVERPDGSNFTLKIRSTKLEDSAMYFCASSPGTGADTQYFGPGTRLTVL.

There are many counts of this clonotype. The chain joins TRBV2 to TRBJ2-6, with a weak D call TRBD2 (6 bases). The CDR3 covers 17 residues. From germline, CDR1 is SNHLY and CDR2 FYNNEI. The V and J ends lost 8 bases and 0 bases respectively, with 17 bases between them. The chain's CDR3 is CASLPHGGVSGANVLTF. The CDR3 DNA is TGTGCCAGCCTGCCACACGGGGGAGTCTCTGGGGCCAACGTCCTGACTTTC.

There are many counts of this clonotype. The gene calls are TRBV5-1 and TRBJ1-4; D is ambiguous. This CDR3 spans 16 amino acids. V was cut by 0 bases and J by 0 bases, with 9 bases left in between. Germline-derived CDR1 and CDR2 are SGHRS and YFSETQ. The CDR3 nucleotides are TGCGCCAGCAGCTTGGAAGGTGCCGCAACTAATGAAAAACTGTTTTTT. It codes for CASSLEGAATNEKLFF.

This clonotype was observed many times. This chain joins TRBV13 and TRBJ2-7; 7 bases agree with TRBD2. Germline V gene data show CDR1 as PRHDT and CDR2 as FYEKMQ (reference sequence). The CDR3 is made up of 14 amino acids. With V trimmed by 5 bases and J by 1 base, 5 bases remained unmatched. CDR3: CASSPRGGSYEQYF. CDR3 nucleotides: TGTGCCAGCAGCCCACGCGGGGGTTCCTACGAGCAGTACTTC.

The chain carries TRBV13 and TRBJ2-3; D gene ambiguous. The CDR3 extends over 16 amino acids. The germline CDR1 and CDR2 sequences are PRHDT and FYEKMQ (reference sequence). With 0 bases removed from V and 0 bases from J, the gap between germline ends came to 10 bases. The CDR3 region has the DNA TGTGCCAGCAGCTTAGGGACTGAACGTAGCACAGATACGCAGTATTTT. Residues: CASSLGTERSTDTQYF.

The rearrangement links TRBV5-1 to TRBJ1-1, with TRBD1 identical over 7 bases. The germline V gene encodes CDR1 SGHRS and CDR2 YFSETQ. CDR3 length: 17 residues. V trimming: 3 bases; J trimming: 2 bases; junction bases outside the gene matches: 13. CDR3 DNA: TGCGCCAGCAGCTCGCCGAAGATAGGGACAGCCAACACTGAAGCTTTCTTT. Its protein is CASSSPKIGTANTEAFF.

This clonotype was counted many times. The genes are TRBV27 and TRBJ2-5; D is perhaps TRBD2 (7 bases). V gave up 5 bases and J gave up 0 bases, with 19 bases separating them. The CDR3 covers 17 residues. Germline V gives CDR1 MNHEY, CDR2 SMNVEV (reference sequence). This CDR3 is CASSPFAGAGYQETQYF. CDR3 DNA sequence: TGTGCCAGCAGTCCCTTTGCGGGGGCCGGGTACCAAGAGACCCAGTACTTC.

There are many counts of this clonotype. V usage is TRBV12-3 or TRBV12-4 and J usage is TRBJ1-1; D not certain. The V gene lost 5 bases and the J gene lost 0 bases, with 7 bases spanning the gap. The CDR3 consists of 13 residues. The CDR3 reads CASSPTVNTEAFF. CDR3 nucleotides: TGTGCCAGCAGTCCGACGGTGAACACTGAAGCTTTCTTT.

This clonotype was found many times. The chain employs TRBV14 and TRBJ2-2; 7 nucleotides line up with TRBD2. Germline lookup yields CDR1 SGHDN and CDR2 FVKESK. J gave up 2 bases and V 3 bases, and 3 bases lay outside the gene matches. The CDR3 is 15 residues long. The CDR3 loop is CASSQWDYNTGELFF. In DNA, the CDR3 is TGTGCCAGCAGCCAGTGGGACTACAACACCGGGGAGCTGTTTTTT.

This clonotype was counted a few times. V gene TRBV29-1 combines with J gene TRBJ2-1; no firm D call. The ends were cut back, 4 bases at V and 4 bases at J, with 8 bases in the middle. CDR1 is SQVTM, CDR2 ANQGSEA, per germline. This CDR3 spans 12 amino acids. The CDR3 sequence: CSVAGFYNEQFF. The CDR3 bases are TGCAGCGTTGCTGGGTTTTACAATGAGCAGTTCTTC.

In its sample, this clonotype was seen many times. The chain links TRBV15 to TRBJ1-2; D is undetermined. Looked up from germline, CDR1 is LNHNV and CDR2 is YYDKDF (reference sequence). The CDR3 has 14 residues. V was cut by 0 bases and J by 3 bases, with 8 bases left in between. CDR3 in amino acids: CATSRDKPHYGYTF. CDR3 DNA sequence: TGTGCCACCAGCAGAGATAAGCCTCACTATGGCTACACCTTC.

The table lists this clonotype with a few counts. CDR3 bases: TGTGCCAGCAGCCTTCATCCCGGAACAGGGAACTACGAGCAGTACGTC. Amino acids: CASSLHPGTGNYEQYV. This rearrangement joins TRBV6-1 to TRBJ2-7; TRBD1 might be the D (6 bases). Germline V gives CDR1 MNHNS, CDR2 SASEGT. This CDR3 is built from 16 residues. Trimming removed 6 bases from V and 3 bases from J, with 21 bases in between.

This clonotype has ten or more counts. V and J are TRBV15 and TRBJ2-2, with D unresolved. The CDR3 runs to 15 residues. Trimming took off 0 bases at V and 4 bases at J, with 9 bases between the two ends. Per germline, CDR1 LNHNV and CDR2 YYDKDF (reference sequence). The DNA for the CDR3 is TGTGCCACCAGCAGAGAGGCCACCTTCACCGGGGAGCTGTTTTTT. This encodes CATSREATFTGELFF.

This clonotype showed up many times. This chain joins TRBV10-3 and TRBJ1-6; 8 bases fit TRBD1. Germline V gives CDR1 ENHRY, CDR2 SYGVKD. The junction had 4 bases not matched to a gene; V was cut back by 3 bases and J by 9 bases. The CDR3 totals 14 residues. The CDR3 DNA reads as TGTGCCATCAGTGAATCAGGGGGCGGTTCACCCCTCCACTTT. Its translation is CAISESGGGSPLHF.

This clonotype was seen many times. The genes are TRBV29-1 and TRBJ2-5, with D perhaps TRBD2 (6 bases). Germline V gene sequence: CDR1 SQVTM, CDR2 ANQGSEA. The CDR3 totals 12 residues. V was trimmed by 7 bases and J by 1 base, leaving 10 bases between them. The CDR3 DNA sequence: TGCAGCGGTGGGGGGACCCAAGAGACCCAGTACTTC. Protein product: CSGGGTQETQYF.

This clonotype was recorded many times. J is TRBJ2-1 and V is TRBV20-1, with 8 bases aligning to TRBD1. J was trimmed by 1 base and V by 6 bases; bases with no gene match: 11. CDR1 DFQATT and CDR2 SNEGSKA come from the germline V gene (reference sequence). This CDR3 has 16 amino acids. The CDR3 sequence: CSAPRTGLGSYNEQFF. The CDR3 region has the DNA TGCAGTGCCCCCAGGACAGGGCTTGGGTCCTACAATGAGCAGTTCTTC.

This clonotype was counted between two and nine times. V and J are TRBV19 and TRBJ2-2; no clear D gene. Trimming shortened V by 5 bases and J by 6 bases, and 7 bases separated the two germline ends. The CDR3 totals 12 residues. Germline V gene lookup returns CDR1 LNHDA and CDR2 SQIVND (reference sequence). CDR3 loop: CASSSPSGELFF. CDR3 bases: TGTGCCAGTAGTTCCCCGTCCGGGGAGCTGTTTTTT.

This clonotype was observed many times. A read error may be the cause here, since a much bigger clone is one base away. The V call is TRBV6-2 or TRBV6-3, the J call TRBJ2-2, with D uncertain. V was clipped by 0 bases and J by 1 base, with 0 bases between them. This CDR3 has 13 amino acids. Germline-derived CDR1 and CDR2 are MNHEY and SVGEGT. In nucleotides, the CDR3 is TGTGCCAGCAGTTACTCGAACACCGGGGAGCTGTTTTTT. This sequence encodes CASSYSNTGELFF.

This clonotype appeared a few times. CDR3 DNA: TGTGCCAGCAGTTACGAGCCCGAGAACTACGAGCAGTACGTC. Translated, it gives CASSYEPENYEQYV. V usage is TRBV6-5 and J usage is TRBJ2-7; D remains unclear. Trimming cost V 2 bases and J 3 bases, with 11 bases left between them. Germline V gene data show CDR1 as MNHEY and CDR2 as SVGAGI. The CDR3 contains 14 residues.